Listed below are T cell receptor beta chains from one sample, sequenced in a study of T cell responses to AZD1222 COVID-19 vaccine. Measured with immunoSEQ multiplex PCR; TCRdb has only the in-frame clones, and not every one. Of about 110,000 clones listed, around 81% are singletons. The sample was peripheral blood, taken on day 0 of AZD1222 vaccination. The receptors shown here come from an adult in good health. Each CDR3 is given with its conserved first and last residue. The D gene is left open where the match is weak. For some rows the clone size is stated as once, few or many, or as a class when expanded; others skip it.

abundance	v_gene	d_gene	j_gene	CDR3aa	CDR3nt
NA	TRBV10-3	TRBD2	TRBJ2-2	CAISDGTGRAHGELFF	TGTGCCATCAGTGACGGGACCGGGAGGGCCCACGGGGAGCTGTTTTTT
NA	TRBV7-3	NA	TRBJ2-5	CASSLGIGPQETQYF	TGTGCCAGCAGCTTAGGTATAGGGCCCCAAGAGACCCAGTACTTC
NA	TRBV4-1	TRBD1	TRBJ2-7	CASSLDRPYEQYF	TGCGCCAGCAGTTTGGACAGGCCCTACGAGCAGTACTTC
NA	TRBV5-4	NA	TRBJ2-5	CASSLVGDETQYF	TGTGCCAGCAGCTTGGTAGGGGACGAGACCCAGTACTTC
NA	TRBV19	TRBD1	TRBJ1-5	CASSRRDRHNQPQHF	TGTGCCAGTAGTCGCCGGGACAGGCACAATCAGCCCCAGCATTTT
many	TRBV30	TRBD1	TRBJ2-7	CAWRLGTGDYEQYF	TGTGCCTGGAGGCTGGGGACAGGGGACTACGAGCAGTACTTC
few	TRBV19	TRBD1	TRBJ1-5	CASTLTGGSNQPQHF	TGTGCCAGTACCCTCACAGGGGGGAGCAATCAGCCCCAGCATTTT
NA	TRBV27	TRBD1	TRBJ1-6	CASSLRYRQGGNSPLHF	TGTGCCAGCAGTCTACGTTATAGACAGGGAGGTAATTCACCCCTCCACTTT
few	TRBV6-5	NA	TRBJ1-1	CASSSQDGNTEAFF	TGTGCCAGCAGTTCCCAGGACGGGAACACTGAAGCTTTCTTT
NA	TRBV6-1	NA	TRBJ1-3	CASSEFGLSGNTIYF	TGTGCCAGCAGTGAATTCGGGCTCTCTGGAAACACCATATATTTT
NA	TRBV4-3	NA	TRBJ2-3	CASSQVFGGTDTQYF	TGCGCCAGCAGCCAAGTATTCGGTGGCACAGATACGCAGTATTTT
NA	TRBV5-1	TRBD1	TRBJ1-1	CASSRVRQGGMNTEAFF	TGCGCCAGCAGCCGGGTTAGACAGGGAGGGATGAACACTGAAGCTTTCTTT
NA	TRBV7-2	NA	TRBJ2-2	CASKGTGELFF	TGTGCCAGCAAAGGTACCGGGGAGCTGTTTTTT
NA	TRBV19	TRBD2	TRBJ2-2	CASRTSGGYTGELFF	TGTGCCAGTAGAACTAGCGGGGGGTACACCGGGGAGCTGTTTTTT
NA	TRBV7-9	NA	TRBJ2-7	CASSFSGAYEQYF	TGTGCCAGCAGCTTTTCAGGGGCATACGAGCAGTACTTC
NA	TRBV10-1	TRBD1	TRBJ1-5	CASSWDSHKFGNQPQHF	TGCGCCAGCAGTTGGGACAGTCACAAGTTCGGAAATCAGCCCCAGCATTTT
NA	TRBV10-3	NA	TRBJ2-2	CAIRFREGTGELFF	TGTGCCATCAGGTTCAGGGAAGGGACCGGGGAGCTGTTTTTT
NA	TRBV5-1	NA	TRBJ1-6	CASSLSGARRSPLHF	TGCGCCAGCAGCTTATCCGGGGCCCGGCGGTCACCCCTCCACTTT
NA	TRBV18	TRBD2	TRBJ2-6	CASSPEFGTSGNSGANVLTF	TGTGCCAGCTCACCAGAATTCGGGACTAGCGGAAATTCTGGGGCCAACGTCCTGACTTTC
once	TRBV5-4	TRBD2	TRBJ2-5	CASSLASGGRKTQYF	TGTGCCAGCAGCTTGGCCAGCGGGGGTCGGAAGACCCAGTACTTC
NA	TRBV4-1	NA	TRBJ1-2	CASSQAPIGRGYGYTF	TGCGCCAGCAGCCAGGCCCCCATTGGACGTGGCTATGGCTACACCTTC
NA	TRBV7-2	NA	TRBJ1-2	CASSLMGSNYGYTF	TGTGCCAGCAGCTTAATGGGGTCTAACTATGGCTACACCTTC
NA	TRBV19	TRBD1	TRBJ2-2	CASSIGQGVGTGELFF	TGTGCCAGTAGTATCGGGCAGGGGGTTGGCACCGGGGAGCTGTTTTTT
NA	TRBV5-6	TRBD1	TRBJ2-7	CASSSTGGEQYF	TGTGCCAGCAGCTCTACAGGGGGCGAGCAGTACTTC
NA	TRBV7-2	TRBD2	TRBJ2-1	CASSPTSGTQFF	TGTGCCAGCAGTCCGACTAGCGGGACGCAGTTCTTC
NA	TRBV6-5	NA	TRBJ2-1	CASSYGSQAYEQFF	TGTGCCAGCAGTTACGGGAGTCAGGCTTATGAGCAGTTCTTC
once	TRBV9	NA	TRBJ2-3	CASSTRTSRDTQYF	TGTGCCAGCAGCACCCGCACTAGTCGAGATACGCAGTATTTT
NA	TRBV6-5	TRBD1	TRBJ1-2	CASSYSNRGGYTF	TGTGCCAGCAGTTACTCCAACAGGGGTGGCTACACCTTC
once	TRBV15	NA	TRBJ1-2	CATSRDRYGTNYGYTF	TGTGCCACCAGCAGAGATCGGTACGGGACTAACTATGGCTACACCTTC
NA	TRBV28	TRBD2	TRBJ2-7	CASSFGGRTYEQYF	TGTGCCAGCAGTTTCGGGGGGAGGACCTACGAGCAGTACTTC
NA	TRBV6-5	NA	TRBJ2-7	CASSRMPYEQYF	TGTGCCAGCAGTCGGATGCCCTACGAGCAGTACTTC
NA	TRBV28	NA	TRBJ1-6	CASFRHRDNSPLHF	TGTGCCAGCTTCCGACACAGGGATAATTCACCCCTCCACTTT
NA	TRBV12-3/TRBV12-4	TRBD1	TRBJ2-7	CASSGTGGNEQYF	TGTGCCAGCAGTGGGACAGGGGGCAACGAGCAGTACTTC
NA	TRBV18	TRBD1	TRBJ2-4	CASFAGGAKNIQYF	TGTGCCAGCTTCGCAGGGGGAGCCAAAAACATTCAGTACTTC
NA	TRBV28	NA	TRBJ2-7	CASRAQPLYEQYF	TGTGCCAGCAGGGCACAGCCCCTCTACGAGCAGTACTTC
NA	TRBV24-1	NA	TRBJ2-3	CATSDLSQGDTQYF	TGTGCCACCAGTGATTTGTCCCAGGGGGATACGCAGTATTTT
few	TRBV28	TRBD1	TRBJ2-3	CASSPNLQGTDTQYF	TGTGCCAGCAGTCCCAACCTACAGGGGACAGATACGCAGTATTTT
NA	TRBV28	NA	TRBJ2-7	CASKETNSLSEQYF	TGTGCCAGCAAGGAAACCAACTCCCTCTCCGAGCAGTACTTC
NA	TRBV6-2/TRBV6-3	NA	TRBJ1-2	CASSRGPDRGYTF	TGTGCCAGCAGCCGGGGACCGGATCGAGGCTACACCTTC
few	TRBV19	TRBD1	TRBJ1-1	CASKQGAGNTEAFF	TGTGCCAGTAAGCAGGGGGCCGGGAACACTGAAGCTTTCTTT